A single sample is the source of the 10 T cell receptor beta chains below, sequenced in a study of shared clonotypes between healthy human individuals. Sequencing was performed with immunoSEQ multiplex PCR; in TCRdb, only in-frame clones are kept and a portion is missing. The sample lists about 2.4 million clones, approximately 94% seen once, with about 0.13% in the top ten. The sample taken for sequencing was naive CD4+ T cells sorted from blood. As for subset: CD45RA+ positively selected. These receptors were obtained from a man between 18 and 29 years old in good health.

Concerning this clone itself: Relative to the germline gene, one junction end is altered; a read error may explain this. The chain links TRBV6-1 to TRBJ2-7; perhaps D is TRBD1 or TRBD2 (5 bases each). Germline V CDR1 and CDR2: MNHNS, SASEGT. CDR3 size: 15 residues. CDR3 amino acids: CAISGLGDGVYEQYF. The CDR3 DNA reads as TGTGCCATCAGTGGTCTAGGGGACGGGGTCTACGAGCAGTACTTC.

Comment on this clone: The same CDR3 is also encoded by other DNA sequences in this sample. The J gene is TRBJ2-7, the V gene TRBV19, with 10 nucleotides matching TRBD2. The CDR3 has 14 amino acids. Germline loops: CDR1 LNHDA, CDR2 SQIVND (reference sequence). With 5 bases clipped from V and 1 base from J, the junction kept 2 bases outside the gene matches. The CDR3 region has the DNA TGTGCCAGTAGTCGGACTAGCGGTTCCTACGAGCAGTACTTC. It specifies CASSRTSGSYEQYF.

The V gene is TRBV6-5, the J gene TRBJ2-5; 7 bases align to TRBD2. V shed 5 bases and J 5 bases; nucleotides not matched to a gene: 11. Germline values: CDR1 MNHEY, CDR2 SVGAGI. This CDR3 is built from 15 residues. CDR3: CASSSPGGSEETQYF. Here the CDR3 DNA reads TGTGCCAGCAGTAGCCCCGGGGGGTCGGAGGAGACCCAGTACTTC.

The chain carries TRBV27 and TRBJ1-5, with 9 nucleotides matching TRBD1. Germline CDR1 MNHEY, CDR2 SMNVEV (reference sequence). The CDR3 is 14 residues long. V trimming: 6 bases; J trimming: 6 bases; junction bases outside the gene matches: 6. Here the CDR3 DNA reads TGTGCCAGCAGGGCCACAGGGGGCGGTCAGCCCCAGCATTTT. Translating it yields CASRATGGGQPQHF.

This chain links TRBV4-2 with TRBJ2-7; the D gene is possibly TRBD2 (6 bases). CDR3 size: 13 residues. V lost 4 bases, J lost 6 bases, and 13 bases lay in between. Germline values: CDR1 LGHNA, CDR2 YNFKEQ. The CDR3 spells CASSLPGGLEQYF. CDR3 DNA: TGTGCCAGCAGCCTCCCCGGAGGGCTCGAGCAGTACTTC.

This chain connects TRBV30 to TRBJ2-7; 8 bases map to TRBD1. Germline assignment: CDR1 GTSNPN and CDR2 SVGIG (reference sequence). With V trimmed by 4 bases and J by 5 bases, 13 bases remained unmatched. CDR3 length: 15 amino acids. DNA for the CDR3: TGTGCCTGGACCCAGGGACAGGCGACCTCAGACGAGCAGTACTTC. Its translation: CAWTQGQATSDEQYF.

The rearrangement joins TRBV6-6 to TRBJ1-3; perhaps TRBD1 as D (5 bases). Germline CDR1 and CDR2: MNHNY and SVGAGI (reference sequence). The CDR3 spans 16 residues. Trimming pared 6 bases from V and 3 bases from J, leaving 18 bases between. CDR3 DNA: TGTGCCAGCAGCCCCTATGTAGGGGTGTTTGGAAACACCATATATTTT. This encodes CASSPYVGVFGNTIYF.

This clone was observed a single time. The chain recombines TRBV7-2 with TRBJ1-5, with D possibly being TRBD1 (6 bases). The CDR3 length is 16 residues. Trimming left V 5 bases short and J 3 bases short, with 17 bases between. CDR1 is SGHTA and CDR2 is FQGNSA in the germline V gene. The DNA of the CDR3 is TGTGCCAGCAGCAAAAGTCCAGGGGACTTCAATCAGCCCCAGCATTTT. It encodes CASSKSPGDFNQPQHF.

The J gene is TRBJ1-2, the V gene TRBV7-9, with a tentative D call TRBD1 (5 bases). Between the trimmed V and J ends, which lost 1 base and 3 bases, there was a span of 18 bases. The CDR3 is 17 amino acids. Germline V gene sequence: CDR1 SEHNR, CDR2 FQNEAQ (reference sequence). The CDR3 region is CASSLGSGTTLDYGYTF. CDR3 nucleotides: TGTGCCAGCAGCTTAGGGTCTGGGACCACCCTGGACTATGGCTACACCTTC.

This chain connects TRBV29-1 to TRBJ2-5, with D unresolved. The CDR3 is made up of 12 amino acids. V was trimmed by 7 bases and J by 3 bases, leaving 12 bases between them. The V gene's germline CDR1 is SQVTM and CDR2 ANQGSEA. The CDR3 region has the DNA TGCAGCGCCCACCGAGGTAAAGAGACCCAGTACTTC. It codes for CSAHRGKETQYF.